This T cell receptor beta chain was identified during a study of blood T cell repertoires in COVID-19. Study at large: Sources were T cells, B-cell-depleted T cells, or PBMCs; the material itself was cDNA or gDNA.

The CDR3 runs 12 residues. Trimming cost V 3 bases and J 4 bases, with 4 bases left between them. CDR1 is LGHDT, CDR2 YNNKEL, per germline (reference sequence). Donors were grouped by their self-reported clinical history. Authors' analysis steps: Amplification of reference gene primers was used by the study to estimate nucleated cell counts. Generated by immunoSEQ multiplex PCR, the TCRdb table keeps only in-frame clones and is missing some. D and trimming come from the DNA, and the V and J calls and clone size come from that table. This sample has about 480,000 clones, with roughly nine tenths found just once.

V is TRBV3-1 (or the pseudogene TRBV3-2) and J is TRBJ2-1; D is unresolved. This receptor was identified in a woman aged 18 to 35 with acute COVID-19. Sequenced material: PBMCs or T cells enriched from blood (not recorded which). As DNA, the CDR3 is TGTGCCAGCAGCCACGGGTACAATGAGCAGTTCTTC. As protein: CASSHGYNEQFF.